This T cell receptor (beta chain) was sequenced in a study of T cell responses to AZD1222 COVID-19 vaccine. The germline gives CDR1 SQVTM, CDR2 ANQGSEA. The CDR3 consists of 12 residues. The V end lost 4 bases, the J end lost 6 bases, and 12 bases lay between the germline ends. Libraries were prepared by immunoSEQ multiplex PCR; TCRdb keeps only in-frame clonotypes and omits some of them. The repertoire consists of about 97,000 clones, with more than 85% occurring once and the leading ten covering around 7%. As regards this clone: What it recognizes is unknown.

Points from the study as a whole: Donors skewed white British and female; clonal diversity was possibly underestimated. Two AZD1222 administrations were followed by greater Spike-specific TCR breadth and depth. Of spike-specific TCRs, nearly half reportedly target regions left unmutated in variants.

The chain has TRBV29-1 and TRBJ1-1, with a possible D match to TRBD1 (5 bases). The starting material was peripheral blood, obtained on day 0 of AZD1222 vaccination. This TCR came from an adult in good health. Here the CDR3 reads CSVVLGGAEAFF. DNA for the CDR3: TGCAGCGTTGTTCTGGGAGGGGCTGAAGCTTTCTTT.